Below, 30 T cell receptor beta chains from the same sample are listed, as sequenced in a study of T cells in Graves' hyperthyroidism and ophthalmopathy. RNA transcripts were the template for amplifying TCR beta CDR3 regions. HTBI primers were used for first-round RT-PCR of the TCR CDR3. From the multiplex PCR reads, TCRdb called clonotypes with MiXCR, one entry per CDR3 protein. The sample consists of over 500,000 distinct CDR3 sequences, around 15% of them appearing once. Sequenced sample: blood. These receptor sequences come from a woman between 40 and 50 years old with Graves' hyperthyroidism.

This clonotype was counted ten times or more. The rearrangement joins TRBV28 to TRBJ2-3; no clear D gene. Trimming removed 2 bases at V and 2 bases at J, with 11 bases between. Germline V lookup: CDR1 MDHEN, CDR2 SYDVKM. The CDR3 totals 15 residues. CDR3 nucleotides: TGTGCCAGCAGTTTAAATAGGGTTTCCACAGATACGCAGTATTTT. It is translated as CASSLNRVSTDTQYF.

Many counts were recorded for this clonotype. The V call is TRBV29-1, the J call TRBJ2-3, with 9 bases that match TRBD2. Germline V gene sequence: CDR1 SQVTM, CDR2 ANQGSEA. The CDR3 runs to 16 residues. The V segment lost 4 bases and the J segment 2 bases; nucleotides outside the gene matches: 10. CDR3 residues: CSVGVVAGDTTDTQYF. DNA for the CDR3: TGCAGCGTTGGGGTGGTAGCGGGAGACACCACAGATACGCAGTATTTT.

Ten or more counts support this clonotype. The chain uses TRBV11-3 and TRBJ2-7; D not certain. V was pared by 5 bases and J by 0 bases, with 11 bases between. The CDR3 spans 14 residues. Germline lookup yields CDR1 SGHNT and CDR2 YENEEA. The CDR3 coding sequence is TGTGCCAGCAGCGGGCGGTTAAGCTCCTACGAGCAGTACTTC. This encodes CASSGRLSSYEQYF. Full variable domain (outside the CDR3, taken from reference TRBV11-3 and TRBJ2-7): EAGVVQSPRYKIIEKKQPVAFWCNPISGHNTLYWYLQNLGQGPELLIRYENEEAVDDSQLPKDRFSAERLKGVDSTLKIQPAELGDSAVYLCASSGRLSSYEQYFGPGTRLTVT.

This clonotype occurred many times. The chain uses TRBV24-1 and TRBJ2-2; 11 positions match TRBD1. This CDR3 has 20 amino acids. J was trimmed by 4 bases and V by 4 bases; bases with no gene match: 16. Germline V gives CDR1 KGHDR, CDR2 SFDVKD. Here the CDR3 reads CATSDTMAGQGVPGTGELFF. CDR3 nucleotide sequence: TGTGCCACCAGTGACACGATGGCGGGACAGGGGGTCCCTGGCACCGGGGAGCTGTTTTTT.

There are many counts of this clonotype. The rearrangement uses TRBV11-2 and TRBJ2-1; D ambiguous. Trimming took 1 base from V and 9 from J, leaving 13 bases between them. The CDR3 is 14 residues long. The germline V gene has CDR1 SGHAT and CDR2 FQNNGV. CDR3 in DNA: TGTGCCAGCAGCTTAGTTCAGAATTTGGGTGAGCAGTTCTTC. Encoded protein: CASSLVQNLGEQFF.

This clonotype was picked up many times. The chain has TRBV28 and TRBJ2-7; perhaps TRBD2 as D (5 bases). This CDR3 region has 11 residues. Germline CDR1 is MDHEN and CDR2 is SYDVKM. V lost 3 bases, J lost 6 bases, and 6 bases lay in between. CDR3 bases: TGTGCCAGCAGTTTCCGGGGCGAGCAGTACTTC. Its translation: CASSFRGEQYF.

This clonotype was detected ten times or more. The V gene is TRBV3-1, the J gene TRBJ1-1, with a possible D match to TRBD1 (5 bases). The V and J ends lost 6 bases and 1 base respectively, with 12 bases between them. This CDR3 is built from 14 residues. From germline, CDR1 is LGHDT and CDR2 YNNKEL (reference sequence). The CDR3 DNA reads as TGTGCCAGCAGGCAACAGGCGACGAACACTGAAGCTTTCTTT. Its translation is CASRQQATNTEAFF.

As for this clonotype: One end of the junction varies from germline; a read error may be responsible. The chain links TRBV10-2 to TRBJ2-5; D might be TRBD1 (6 bases). Germline V gene lookup returns CDR1 WSHSY and CDR2 SAAADI. The CDR3 runs to 15 residues. DNA of the CDR3: TGCGCCAGCACTGAGACAGGTGTGGGTCAAGAGACCCAGTACTTC. Protein product: CASTETGVGQETQYF.

This chain uses TRBV12-3 or TRBV12-4 with TRBJ2-5; no reliable D call. Trimming left V 2 bases short and J 2 bases short, with 3 bases between. The CDR3 is 12 amino acids. CDR3 in DNA: TGTGCCAGCAGTTTAAAGCAAGAGACCCAGTACTTC. Residues: CASSLKQETQYF.

With regard to this clonotype: This may come from a read error, since a much larger clone is one base off. This chain connects TRBV30 to TRBJ2-7; 9 bases agree with TRBD1. Germline assignment: CDR1 GTSNPN and CDR2 SVGIG (reference sequence). This CDR3 is 14 amino acids long. The junction had 9 bases not matched to a gene; V was cut back by 4 bases and J by 5 bases. CDR3 sequence reads: CAWNGGQGRHEQYF. CDR3 in DNA: TGTGCCTGGAATGGAGGACAGGGGAGGCACGAGCAGTACTTC.

The V call is TRBV12-3 or TRBV12-4, the J call TRBJ1-5; D may be TRBD1 (5 bases). The V end lost 1 base, the J end lost 6 bases, and 10 bases lay between the germline ends. The CDR3 has 14 residues. The CDR3, as DNA: TGTGCCAGCAGTTTAGGCAGGGAGGGTCAGCCCCAGCATTTT. This encodes CASSLGREGQPQHF.

The gene calls are TRBV6-1 and TRBJ1-4; 8 positions match TRBD1. From germline, CDR1 is MNHNS and CDR2 SASEGT. This CDR3 spans 17 amino acids. Trimming took 6 bases from V and 0 from J; bases not matched to a gene: 9. For the CDR3, the DNA is TGTGCCAGCAGGACGGACAGGGTCGAAGCAACTAATGAAAAACTGTTTTTT. This codes for CASRTDRVEATNEKLFF.

This clonotype has ten or more counts. This rearrangement joins TRBV28 to TRBJ2-2, with D hard to call. Germline V gene data show CDR1 as MDHEN and CDR2 as SYDVKM. Trimming cost V 7 bases and J 5 bases, with 8 bases left between them. The CDR3 contains 12 residues. CDR3 DNA: TGTGCCAGCACCGCAGAAACCGGGGAGCTGTTTTTT. The encoded protein is CASTAETGELFF.

This clonotype was recorded at least ten times. V usage is TRBV28 and J usage is TRBJ1-6; the D is unclear. CDR3 length: 12 residues. The germline CDR1 and CDR2 sequences are MDHEN and SYDVKM. V was pared by 4 bases and J by 6 bases, with 4 bases between. The CDR3 region is CASSWPNSPLHF. The CDR3 DNA follows: TGTGCCAGCAGTTGGCCTAATTCACCCCTCCACTTT. Supplemented by reference TRBV28 and TRBJ1-6, the full variable domain reads DVKVTQSSRYLVKRTGEKVFLECVQDMDHENMFWYRQDPGLGLRLIYFSYDVKMKEKGDIPEGYSVSREKKERFSLILESASTNQTSMYLCASSWPNSPLHFGNGTRLTVT.

This clonotype was detected ten times or more. The chain employs TRBV3-1 and TRBJ2-7; D possibly corresponds to TRBD2 (6 bases). Looked up from germline, CDR1 is LGHDT and CDR2 is YNNKEL (reference sequence). The CDR3 is 14 residues long. Trimming removed 1 base at V and 6 bases at J, with 13 bases between. In DNA form, the CDR3 reads TGTGCCAGCAGCCAAGCAGGACTAAGAGGCGAGCAGTACTTC. It is translated as CASSQAGLRGEQYF.

This clonotype was observed at least ten times. The V call is TRBV7-2, the J call TRBJ1-1; a possible D gene is TRBD1 (5 bases). V shed 0 bases and J shed 0 bases, with 17 bases lying between them. The CDR3 has 18 residues. The germline CDR1 and CDR2 sequences are SGHTA and FQGNSA. The CDR3 region has the DNA TGTGCCAGCAGCTTAGCGCTCCCAGGGCCCCGAATGAACACTGAAGCTTTCTTT. It translates to CASSLALPGPRMNTEAFF. Full variable domain (outside the CDR3, taken from reference TRBV7-2 and TRBJ1-1): GAGVSQSPSNKVTEKGKDVELRCDPISGHTALYWYRQSLGQGLEFLIYFQGNSAPDKSGLPSDRFSAERTGGSVSTLTIQRTQQEDSAVYLCASSLALPGPRMNTEAFFGQGTRLTVV.

This clonotype was observed many times. The V call is TRBV5-1, the J call TRBJ2-1; 8 bases are shared with TRBD2. This CDR3 spans 14 amino acids. V shed 5 bases, J shed 4 bases, and the junction held 5 bases outside the gene matches. CDR1 and CDR2 from the germline V gene are SGHRS and YFSETQ. The CDR3 region has the DNA TGCGCCAGCAGTCGGACTAGCTTATACAATGAGCAGTTCTTC. As protein: CASSRTSLYNEQFF.

This clonotype was observed at least ten times. The chain combines TRBV2 with TRBJ2-1; TRBD2 is a possible D gene (6 bases). This CDR3 is built from 21 residues. Trimming removed 0 bases at V and 0 bases at J, with 24 bases between. Germline V gene sequence: CDR1 SNHLY, CDR2 FYNNEI. The CDR3, as DNA: TGTGCCAGCAGTGAAGCGCTCGGGGGATTCGGCGGGAAGAGCTCCTACAATGAGCAGTTCTTC. The encoded protein is CASSEALGGFGGKSSYNEQFF.

This clonotype was observed at least ten times. This CDR3 is CASSPPGTGLEQYF. CDR3 nucleotides: TGTGCCAGCTCACCACCCGGGACGGGTCTTGAGCAGTACTTC. V and J are TRBV18 and TRBJ2-7, with D perhaps TRBD1 or TRBD2 (5 bases each). This CDR3 has 14 amino acids. Germline loops: CDR1 KGHSH, CDR2 LQKENI. V gave up 0 bases and J gave up 7 bases, with 13 bases separating them.

This clonotype was found many times. This chain links TRBV12-3 or TRBV12-4 with TRBJ2-7, with no clear D. The length of the CDR3 is 13 residues. V lost 5 bases, J lost 6 bases, and 14 bases lay in between. CDR3 coding DNA: TGTGCCAGCAGTGTTTCCCCCCTGGGCGAGCAGTACTTC. Its protein product is CASSVSPLGEQYF.

This clonotype was observed at least ten times. Germline is not matched at one junction end, which may reflect a read error. The gene calls are TRBV7-2 and TRBJ2-7; D remains unclear. This CDR3 is built from 15 residues. In germline, CDR1 is SGHTA, CDR2 FQGNSA. CDR3 loop: CASSLGGASSYERYF. For the CDR3, the DNA is TGTGCCAGCAGCTTAGGAGGAGCGAGCTCCTACGAGCGGTACTTC.

At least ten counts were recorded for this clonotype. The chain joins TRBV10-3 to TRBJ2-1, with D perhaps being TRBD1 or TRBD2 (5 bases each). The CDR3 loop spans 13 amino acids. V lost 7 bases, J lost 12 bases, and 19 bases lay in between. Germline V CDR1 and CDR2: ENHRY, SYGVKD. The CDR3 protein is CAINRDGDTGQFF. DNA for the CDR3: TGTGCCATCAACCGGGACGGAGATACTGGGCAGTTCTTC.

The table lists this clonotype with a few counts. The chain recombines TRBV6-1 with TRBJ2-4; unclear D gene. V gave up 1 base and J gave up 9 bases, with 4 bases separating them. CDR1 and CDR2 (germline): MNHNS, SASEGT. The CDR3 has 11 residues. DNA for the CDR3: TGTGCCAGCAGTGAAGTGGGCATTCAGTACTTC. Its protein is CASSEVGIQYF.

J is TRBJ2-3 and V is TRBV30; D remains unclear. Germline V CDR1 and CDR2: GTSNPN, SVGIG (reference sequence). CDR3 length equals 12 residues. Trimming shortened V by 0 bases and J by 6 bases, and 7 bases separated the two germline ends. DNA of the CDR3: TGTGCCTGGAGTGTATCCCGGGATACGCAGTATTTT. Translation gives CAWSVSRDTQYF.

This clonotype was recorded once. The rearrangement uses TRBV13 and TRBJ2-5, with 8 bases that match TRBD2. V lost 5 bases to trimming and J lost 1 base; unmatched junction nucleotides: 9. The germline CDR1 and CDR2 sequences are PRHDT and FYEKMQ (reference sequence). This CDR3 is built from 16 residues. The CDR3 loop is CASSAKSGGSQETQYF. The CDR3 DNA follows: TGTGCCAGCAGCGCCAAGAGCGGGGGCTCCCAAGAGACCCAGTACTTC. The full variable domain, completed using reference TRBV13 and TRBJ2-5, is AAGVIQSPRHLIKEKRETATLKCYPIPRHDTVYWYQQGPGQDPQFLISFYEKMQSDKGSIPDRFSAQQFSDYHSELNMSSLELGDSALYFCASSAKSGGSQETQYFGPGTRLLVL.

This clonotype occurred many times. The chain links TRBV2 to TRBJ2-5; D possibly corresponds to TRBD2 (5 bases). The CDR3 covers 13 residues. Germline V gene lookup returns CDR1 SNHLY and CDR2 FYNNEI. Deletions cut 8 bases from V and 0 bases from J, with 10 bases between. CDR3 in DNA: TGTGCCAGCGATAGACTAAACCAAGAGACCCAGTACTTC. Translating gives CASDRLNQETQYF. Full variable domain (rest looked up from reference TRBV2 and TRBJ2-5): EPEVTQTPSHQVTQMGQEVILRCVPISNHLYFYWYRQILGQKVEFLVSFYNNEISEKSEIFDDQFSVERPDGSNFTLKIRSTKLEDSAMYFCASDRLNQETQYFGPGTRLLVL.

This clonotype has a handful of counts. This chain uses TRBV4-1 with TRBJ2-1; D perhaps matches TRBD2 (6 bases). The CDR3 is 16 amino acids. CDR1 and CDR2 (germline): MGHRA, YSYEKL. Between the trimmed V and J ends, which lost 3 bases and 6 bases, there was a span of 18 bases. The CDR3 sequence is CASSQIASGGFNEQFF. As DNA, the CDR3 is TGCGCCAGCAGCCAGATAGCAAGTGGAGGGTTCAATGAGCAGTTCTTC.

This clonotype was detected ten times or more. The chain links TRBV24-1 to TRBJ1-5, with D tentatively TRBD1 (5 bases). The V gene lost 3 bases and the J gene lost 6 bases, with 11 bases spanning the gap. The CDR3 is 14 residues long. Germline V gene data show CDR1 as KGHDR and CDR2 as SFDVKD. The CDR3 DNA sequence: TGTGCCACCAGTGATCCGCAGGGAGCTCAGCCCCAGCATTTT. It codes for CATSDPQGAQPQHF.

This clonotype appeared once. Just one base apart from a much larger clone, this may be a read error. V is TRBV28 and J is TRBJ2-7; no clear D gene. V shed 7 bases and J shed 4 bases, with 11 bases lying between them. The CDR3 is made up of 12 amino acids. Germline lookup yields CDR1 MDHEN and CDR2 SYDVKM. CDR3 in amino acids: CASNRGRYEQYF. The CDR3 DNA reads as TGTGCCAGCAACCGTGGACGGTACGAGCAGTACTTC.

The sample holds many counts of this clonotype. The chain has TRBV28 and TRBJ1-2, with D tentatively TRBD1 (5 bases). CDR1 is MDHEN and CDR2 is SYDVKM in the germline V gene. V lost 6 bases and J 4 bases, leaving 12 bases between the germline ends. The CDR3 sequence is 13 residues long. The CDR3, as DNA: TGTGCCAGCAGCAAGGGGCGCGCCTATGGCTACACCTTC. It yields the protein CASSKGRAYGYTF.